This note documents a single T cell receptor (beta chain) sequence. The record originates from a study of blood T cell repertoires in COVID-19. Germline CDR1 and CDR2: GTSNPN and SVGIG (reference sequence). The CDR3 is 12 residues long. V shed 5 bases and J 6 bases; nucleotides not matched to a gene: 7. Only in-frame clones appear in the TCRdb table, and some are missing; sequencing was by immunoSEQ multiplex PCR. The table lists 100,000 to 150,000 clones, 84% of them singletons. Material for sequencing was peripheral blood. The rearrangement joins TRBV30 to TRBJ2-7, with 7 bases fitting TRBD1. The sequence derives from a man in his 60s with acute or convalescent COVID-19. CDR3 sequence (DNA): TGTGCCTGGTCTCACCCAGGGGGCGAGCAGTACTTC. It codes for CAWSHPGGEQYF.